The next 10 T cell receptor beta chains were all read from a single sample in a study of a mutant IDH1 vaccine in newly diagnosed glioma. Time point denoted: baseline, week 1 (first vaccination visit). Treatment denoted: pre-vaccination baseline after standard-of-care therapy. Clones were read by immunoSEQ multiplex PCR, and TCRdb kept only the in-frame ones, dropping some. Of tens of thousands of clones in the sample, around 80% were seen once. The source material was peripheral blood mononuclear cells (PBMCs), sampled from a glioma patient treated with radiotherapy, temozolomide or both. The receptors stem from a woman aged 18-30 years with glioma. Some clones in this sample may be carry-over from other donors' samples.

The chain is built from TRBV20-1 and TRBJ2-7; D ambiguous. This CDR3 region has 10 residues. Deletions cut 5 bases from V and 5 bases from J, with 7 bases between. The V gene's germline CDR1 is DFQATT and CDR2 SNEGSKA (reference sequence). DNA of the CDR3: TGCAGTGCTTTCCATAACGAGCAGTACTTC. Translated: CSAFHNEQYF.

The chain carries TRBV19 and TRBJ1-4; no definite D call. The CDR3 totals 16 residues. Trimming cost V 3 bases and J 0 bases, with 11 bases left between them. Germline loops: CDR1 LNHDA, CDR2 SQIVND (reference sequence). CDR3 sequence: CASSIQWRATNEKLFF. CDR3 DNA sequence: TGTGCCAGTAGTATTCAATGGCGGGCAACTAATGAAAAACTGTTTTTT. Combining the CDR3 with reference TRBV19 and TRBJ1-4 gives the whole variable domain DGGITQSPKYLFRKEGQNVTLSCEQNLNHDAMYWYRQDPGQGLRLIYYSQIVNDFQKGDIAEGYSVSREKKESFPLTVTSAQKNPTAFYLCASSIQWRATNEKLFFGSGTQLSVL.

This chain links TRBV2 with TRBJ1-1; a weak D match, TRBD1 (6 bases). The germline V gene has CDR1 SNHLY and CDR2 FYNNEI. V dropped 4 bases and J dropped 0 bases, with 9 bases sitting between them. This CDR3 region has 14 residues. CDR3 sequence: CASSAWGLNTEAFF. As DNA, the CDR3 is TGTGCCAGCAGTGCCTGGGGGCTGAACACTGAAGCTTTCTTT.

The chain carries TRBV7-9 and TRBJ2-1, with TRBD2 matching 14 bases. This CDR3 spans 17 amino acids. V gave up 2 bases and J gave up 5 bases; unmatched junction bases: 5. Germline CDR1 reads SEHNR; CDR2 reads FQNEAQ (reference sequence). The CDR3 DNA reads TGTGCCAGCAGCTTATCGGGACTAGCGGGGGTTCACAATGAGCAGTTCTTC. As protein: CASSLSGLAGVHNEQFF. Complete variable domain (other parts from reference TRBV7-9 and TRBJ2-1): DTGVSQNPRHKITKRGQNVTFRCDPISEHNRLYWYRQTLGQGPEFLTYFQNEAQLEKSRLLSDRFSAERPKGSFSTLEIQRTEQGDSAMYLCASSLSGLAGVHNEQFFGPGTRLTVL.

The sample holds a few counts of this clone. The chain carries TRBV30 and TRBJ1-1; D is uncertain. V was cut by 0 bases and J by 10 bases, with 12 bases left in between. The length of the CDR3 is 12 residues. The germline V gene has CDR1 GTSNPN and CDR2 SVGIG (reference sequence). The CDR3 coding sequence is TGTGCCTGGAGTGTAGGAGGCCCTGGAGCTTTCTTT. Its translation is CAWSVGGPGAFF.

The V gene is TRBV10-3, the J gene TRBJ1-1, with D hard to call. The CDR3 runs 10 residues. Looked up from germline, CDR1 is ENHRY and CDR2 is SYGVKD. V was pared by 8 bases and J by 7 bases, with 8 bases between. CDR3 protein: CAIGSDEAFF. As DNA, the CDR3 is TGTGCCATCGGGTCAGATGAAGCTTTCTTT.

This chain joins TRBV28 and TRBJ2-7; the match to TRBD1 covers 7 bases. The CDR3 is 16 amino acids. The trim removed 6 bases at V and 6 bases at J, leaving 17 bases unmatched. Germline lookup yields CDR1 MDHEN and CDR2 SYDVKM. The CDR3 is CASRELNRGAISEQYF. The CDR3 nucleotides are TGTGCCAGCAGAGAATTAAACAGGGGTGCGATCAGCGAGCAGTACTTC. Full variable domain (outside the CDR3, taken from reference TRBV28 and TRBJ2-7): DVKVTQSSRYLVKRTGEKVFLECVQDMDHENMFWYRQDPGLGLRLIYFSYDVKMKEKGDIPEGYSVSREKKERFSLILESASTNQTSMYLCASRELNRGAISEQYFGPGTRLTVT.

This chain links TRBV5-1 with TRBJ1-2; 10 nucleotides match TRBD1. CDR1 is SGHRS, CDR2 YFSETQ, per germline. This CDR3 comprises 16 residues. Unmatched junction bases numbered 6, after V lost 4 bases and J lost 0 bases. The CDR3 DNA sequence: TGCGCCAGCAGCCCGGGGGGGACAGGGGCTAACTATGGCTACACCTTC. Protein product: CASSPGGTGANYGYTF. Drawing the rest from reference TRBV5-1 and TRBJ1-2, the complete variable domain is KAGVTQTPRYLIKTRGQQVTLSCSPISGHRSVSWYQQTPGQGLQFLFEYFSETQRNKGNFPGRFSGRQFSNSRSEMNVSTLELGDSALYLCASSPGGTGANYGYTFGSGTRLTVV.

The V and J genes are TRBV6-4 and TRBJ1-2; no firm D call. V was shortened by 6 bases and J by 8 bases, with 10 bases between the two germline ends. Germline CDR1 is MRHNA and CDR2 is SNTAGT. The CDR3 has 11 amino acids. CDR3 sequence (DNA): TGTGCCAGCAGCTTCGGCGGAGGCTACACCTTC. It encodes CASSFGGGYTF.

The V and J genes are TRBV5-1 and TRBJ1-1; the D is unclear. The CDR3 spans 14 residues. In germline, CDR1 is SGHRS, CDR2 YFSETQ. Trimming removed 0 bases from V and 0 bases from J, with 6 bases in between. Written as DNA, the CDR3 is TGCGCCAGCAGCTTGGGGGGTATGAACACTGAAGCTTTCTTT. Translating gives CASSLGGMNTEAFF.